The source of this T cell receptor beta chain is a study of shared clonotypes between healthy human individuals. Findings and limits, study-wide: Blood was the only sampled material, and tissue repertoires likely differ.

This CDR3 spans 14 amino acids. In germline, CDR1 is ENHRY, CDR2 SYGVKD. V lost 7 bases and J 6 bases, leaving 17 bases between the germline ends. For this clone: Its matching antigen is unknown.

Authors' data handling: Because ImmunoSEQ provided only junction sequences with no quality scores, the filtering differed. TCRdb's copy holds only in-frame clones and misses some; the assay was immunoSEQ multiplex PCR. For V, J and clone size, that table is used; D and trimming come from the DNA. The data contain about half a million clones, approximately 80% of them seen just once; the ten biggest clones take up around 12%. The V gene is TRBV10-3, the J gene TRBJ2-3; D not certain. This clonotype was sampled from a woman between 40 and 50 years old in good health. Some clones in this sample may be carry-over from other donors' samples. Material for sequencing was PBMCs. CDR3 coding DNA: TGTGCCATCATGCCCGGTGGATCCGGGGATACGCAGTATTTT. Protein sequence: CAIMPGGSGDTQYF.